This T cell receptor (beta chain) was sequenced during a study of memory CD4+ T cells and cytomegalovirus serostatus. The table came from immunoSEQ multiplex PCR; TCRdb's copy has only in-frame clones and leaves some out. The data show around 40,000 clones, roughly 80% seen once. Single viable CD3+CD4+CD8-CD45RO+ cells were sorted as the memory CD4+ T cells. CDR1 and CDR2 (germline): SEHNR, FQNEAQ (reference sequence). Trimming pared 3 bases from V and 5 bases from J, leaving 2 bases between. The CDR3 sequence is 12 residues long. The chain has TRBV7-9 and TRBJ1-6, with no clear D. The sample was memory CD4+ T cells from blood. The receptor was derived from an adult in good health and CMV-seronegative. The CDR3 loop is CASSLDNSPLHF. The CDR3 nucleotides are TGTGCCAGCAGCTTGGATAATTCACCCCTCCACTTT. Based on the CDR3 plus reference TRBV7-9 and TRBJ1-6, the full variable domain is DTGVSQNPRHKITKRGQNVTFRCDPISEHNRLYWYRQTLGQGPEFLTYFQNEAQLEKSRLLSDRFSAERPKGSFSTLEIQRTEQGDSAMYLCASSLDNSPLHFGNGTRLTVT.